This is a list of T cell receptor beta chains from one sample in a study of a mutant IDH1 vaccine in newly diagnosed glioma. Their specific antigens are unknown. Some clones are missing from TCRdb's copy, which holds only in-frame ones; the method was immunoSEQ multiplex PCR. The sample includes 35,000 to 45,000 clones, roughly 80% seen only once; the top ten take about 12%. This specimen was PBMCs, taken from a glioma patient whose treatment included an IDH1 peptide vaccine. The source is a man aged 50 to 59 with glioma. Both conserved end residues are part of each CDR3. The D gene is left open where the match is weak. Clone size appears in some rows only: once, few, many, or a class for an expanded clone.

TGTGCCAGCAGCGTAGGGACCAACTACGAGCAGTACTTC | CASSVGTNYEQYF | once | TRBV9 | . | TRBJ2-7
TGCGCCAGCAGCGAGGGGACAGACAACACCGGGGAGCTGTTTTTT | CASSEGTDNTGELFF | once | TRBV5-1 | TRBD1 | TRBJ2-2
TGTGCCAGCAGTTCCTCCGGGAGTAATGAAAAACTGTTTTTT | CASSSSGSNEKLFF | . | TRBV28 | . | TRBJ1-4
TGTGCCATCAGTGAGTCCCCGGACACAAACTATGGCTACACCTTC | CAISESPDTNYGYTF | . | TRBV10-3 | . | TRBJ1-2
TGTGCCATCAGTGCGTTGGGGGCAGCTGGCAATCAGCCCCAGCATTTT | CAISALGAAGNQPQHF | . | TRBV10-3 | . | TRBJ1-5
TGTGCCATCAAGACTAGTACCGGGGAGCTGTTTTTT | CAIKTSTGELFF | . | TRBV10-3 | . | TRBJ2-2
TGTGCCAGCAGTCCCCGAACGGGCGGTTGGGGCACCATATATTTT | CASSPRTGGWGTIYF | . | TRBV27 | . | TRBJ1-3
TGTGCCAGCAGCTTGTTCTTTGTTGGAAGTCGGAAAGAGACCCAGTACTTC | CASSLFFVGSRKETQYF | . | TRBV5-6 | . | TRBJ2-5
TGTGCCAGCAGTTTATCTCTGGGATATGGCTACACCTTC | CASSLSLGYGYTF | . | TRBV27 | . | TRBJ1-2
TGTGCCAGCAGTCCCTCGGTACGGGGGCGCGACACTGAAGCTTTCTTT | CASSPSVRGRDTEAFF | . | TRBV6-6 | . | TRBJ1-1
TGTGCCAGCAGCTTGTTCCAGGCAAATCAGCCCCAGCATTTT | CASSLFQANQPQHF | . | TRBV5-5 | . | TRBJ1-5
TGCGCCAGCAGCCAAGAAAGTAACATTCAGTACTTC | CASSQESNIQYF | . | TRBV4-1 | . | TRBJ2-4
TGTGCCAGCGGGGACAGGCGGACAAGATTT | CASGDRRTRF | few | TRBV2 | TRBD1 | TRBJ1-1
TGCGCCAGCAGCTTGGAGGACAGTCACCTGGTCTACAATGAGCAGTTCTTC | CASSLEDSHLVYNEQFF | . | TRBV5-1 | . | TRBJ2-1
TGTGCCAGCGGTGGTTGGCAGTACTTC | CASGGWQYF | . | TRBV2 | . | TRBJ2-7
TGTGCCAGCACCCGATCGACAGCCTACGAGCAGTACTTC | CASTRSTAYEQYF | once | TRBV7-2 | . | TRBJ2-7
TGTGCCAGCAGTTACTCGATCGGCAATCAGCCCCAGCATTTT | CASSYSIGNQPQHF | few | TRBV6-5 | . | TRBJ1-5
TGTGCCAGCAGCCAAGATTGGAGCACCTCGGAGACCCAGTACTTC | CASSQDWSTSETQYF | . | TRBV14 | . | TRBJ2-5
TGTGCCAGCAGCTCGACTAGCGGGGTGGCCAAAAACATTCAGTACTTC | CASSSTSGVAKNIQYF | . | TRBV7-2 | TRBD2 | TRBJ2-4
TGTGCCAGCGCCCCGAGCCTCCTGAATGAGCAGTTCTTC | CASAPSLLNEQFF | . | TRBV5-6 | . | TRBJ2-1
TGTGCCAGCAGTGGGGGACTAGTGTACACAGATACGCAGTATTTT | CASSGGLVYTDTQYF | . | TRBV2 | TRBD2 | TRBJ2-3
TGTGCCAGCGGGGAGGTGAACACTGAAGCTTTCTTT | CASGEVNTEAFF | . | TRBV7-9 | . | TRBJ1-1